Here is one T cell receptor beta chain with its context. Its antigen is unknown. Trimming took 5 bases from V and 7 from J; bases not matched to a gene: 8. Germline V gives CDR1 DFQATT, CDR2 SNEGSKA (reference sequence). The CDR3 covers 14 residues. This specimen comes from a study of response to subunit inactivated influenza vaccine. TCRdb re-called the RT-PCR reads with MiXCR, one entry per CDR3 protein. The sample includes a few hundred thousand distinct CDR3 sequences, around 15% of them seen just once. General study findings and limits: Few additional T cells are recruited per seasonal influenza vaccination, authors suggested.

The material sequenced was PBMCs from blood, taken 11 to 12 days after vaccination. The TCR comes from a man in his forties or fifties who received an inactivated influenza vaccine. The rearrangement joins TRBV20-1 to TRBJ2-7, with 13 bases lining up with TRBD2. The CDR3 sequence: CSASGLAGVKEQYF. The DNA for the CDR3 is TGCAGTGCTTCTGGACTAGCGGGAGTCAAAGAGCAGTACTTC.